The T cell receptor (beta chain) under discussion was sequenced for a study of glioma-infiltrating T cells after dendritic cell vaccination. CDR3 length: 15 residues. V was trimmed by 4 bases and J by 0 bases, leaving 12 bases between them. The germline CDR1 and CDR2 sequences are MGHRA and YSYEKL. Profiling relied on immunoSEQ multiplex PCR, and the TCRdb table lists in-frame clones only, not all of them. The sample lists 55,000 to 70,000 clones, 75% to 90% seen once, with about 9% in the top ten. This clone was detected only a few times. The chain uses TRBV4-1 and TRBJ1-1; D not resolved. Sample: blood, taken before dendritic cell vaccination. The origin of this receptor is a human donor with glioblastoma. The CDR3 DNA sequence: TGCGCCAGCAGCCGGAGAGAAGCCATGAACACTGAAGCTTTCTTT. It specifies CASSRREAMNTEAFF.